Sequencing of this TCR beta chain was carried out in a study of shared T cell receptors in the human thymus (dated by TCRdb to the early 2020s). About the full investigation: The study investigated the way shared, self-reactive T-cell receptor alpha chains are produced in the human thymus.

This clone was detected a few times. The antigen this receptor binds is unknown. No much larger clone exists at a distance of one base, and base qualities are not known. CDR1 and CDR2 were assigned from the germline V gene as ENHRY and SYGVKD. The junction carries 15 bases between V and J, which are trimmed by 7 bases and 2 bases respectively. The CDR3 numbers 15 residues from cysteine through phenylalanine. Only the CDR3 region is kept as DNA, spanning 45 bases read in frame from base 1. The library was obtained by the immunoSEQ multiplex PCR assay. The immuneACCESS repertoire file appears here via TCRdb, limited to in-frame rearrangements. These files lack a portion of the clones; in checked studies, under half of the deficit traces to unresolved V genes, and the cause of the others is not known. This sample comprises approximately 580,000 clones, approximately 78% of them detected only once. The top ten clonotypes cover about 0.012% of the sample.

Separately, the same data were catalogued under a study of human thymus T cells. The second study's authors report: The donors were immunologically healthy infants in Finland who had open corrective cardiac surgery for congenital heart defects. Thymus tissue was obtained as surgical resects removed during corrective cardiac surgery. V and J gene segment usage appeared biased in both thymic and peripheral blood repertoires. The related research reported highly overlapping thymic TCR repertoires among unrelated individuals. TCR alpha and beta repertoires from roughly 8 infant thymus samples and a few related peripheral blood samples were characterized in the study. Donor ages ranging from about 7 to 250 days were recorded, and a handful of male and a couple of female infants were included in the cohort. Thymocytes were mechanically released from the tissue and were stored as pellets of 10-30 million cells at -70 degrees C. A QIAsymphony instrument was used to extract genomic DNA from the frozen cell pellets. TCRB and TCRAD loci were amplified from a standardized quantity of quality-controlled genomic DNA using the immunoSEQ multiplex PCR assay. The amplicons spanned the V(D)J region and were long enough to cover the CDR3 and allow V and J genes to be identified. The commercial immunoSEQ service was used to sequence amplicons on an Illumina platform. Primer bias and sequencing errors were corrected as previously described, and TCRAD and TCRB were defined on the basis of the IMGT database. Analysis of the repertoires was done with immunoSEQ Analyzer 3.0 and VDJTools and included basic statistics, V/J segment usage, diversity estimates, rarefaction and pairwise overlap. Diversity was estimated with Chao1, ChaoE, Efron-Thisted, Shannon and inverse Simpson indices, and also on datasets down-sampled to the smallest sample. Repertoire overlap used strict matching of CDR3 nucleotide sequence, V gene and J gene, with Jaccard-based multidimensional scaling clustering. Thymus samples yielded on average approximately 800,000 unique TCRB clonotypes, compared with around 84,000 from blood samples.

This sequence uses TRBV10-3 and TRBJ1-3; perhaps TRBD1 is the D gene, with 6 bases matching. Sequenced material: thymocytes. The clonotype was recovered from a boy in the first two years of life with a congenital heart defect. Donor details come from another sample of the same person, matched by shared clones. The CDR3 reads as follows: CAIKWGGATGNTIYF. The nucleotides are TGTGCCATCAAGTGGGGGGGGGCCACTGGAAACACCATATATTTT.